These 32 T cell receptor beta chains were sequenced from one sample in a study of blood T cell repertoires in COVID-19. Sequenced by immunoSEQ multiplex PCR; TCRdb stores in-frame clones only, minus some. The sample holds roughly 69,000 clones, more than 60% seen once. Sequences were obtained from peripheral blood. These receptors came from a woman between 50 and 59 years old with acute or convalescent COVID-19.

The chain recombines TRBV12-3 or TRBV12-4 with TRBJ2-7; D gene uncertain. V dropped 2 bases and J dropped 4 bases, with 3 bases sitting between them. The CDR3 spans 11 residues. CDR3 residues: CASSLLYEQYF. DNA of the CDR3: TGTGCCAGCAGTTTACTTTACGAGCAGTACTTC.

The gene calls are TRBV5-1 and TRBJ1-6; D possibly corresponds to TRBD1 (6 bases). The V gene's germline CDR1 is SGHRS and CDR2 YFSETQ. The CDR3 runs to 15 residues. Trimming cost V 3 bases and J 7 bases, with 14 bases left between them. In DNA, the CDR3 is TGCGCCAGCAGCTATTCGGGGGGCGAGAATTCACCCCTCCACTTT. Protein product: CASSYSGGENSPLHF. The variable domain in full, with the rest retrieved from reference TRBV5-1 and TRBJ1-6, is KAGVTQTPRYLIKTRGQQVTLSCSPISGHRSVSWYQQTPGQGLQFLFEYFSETQRNKGNFPGRFSGRQFSNSRSEMNVSTLELGDSALYLCASSYSGGENSPLHFGNGTRLTVT.

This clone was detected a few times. CDR3 DNA sequence: TGTGCCAGCAGCCTACGGGACACCTTAAGGGAGGAAAAACTGTTTTTT. Translated, it gives CASSLRDTLREEKLFF. The genes are TRBV5-4 and TRBJ1-4; a possible D gene is TRBD1 (6 bases). Germline V gene sequence: CDR1 SGHNT, CDR2 YYREEE (reference sequence). The length of the CDR3 is 16 residues. V lost 4 bases to trimming and J lost 8 bases, with 21 bases between them.

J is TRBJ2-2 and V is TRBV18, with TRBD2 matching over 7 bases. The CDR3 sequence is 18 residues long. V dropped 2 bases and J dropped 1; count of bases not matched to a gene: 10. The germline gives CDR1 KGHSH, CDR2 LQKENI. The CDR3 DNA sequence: TGTGCCAGCTCACCATCACGGCCTGGCGGGGGGAACACCGGGGAGCTGTTTTTT. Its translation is CASSPSRPGGGNTGELFF. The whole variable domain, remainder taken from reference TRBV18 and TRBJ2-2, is NAGVMQNPRHLVRRRGQEARLRCSPMKGHSHVYWYRQLPEEGLKFMVYLQKENIIDESGMPKERFSAEFPKEGPSILRIQQVVRGDSAAYFCASSPSRPGGGNTGELFFGEGSRLTVL.

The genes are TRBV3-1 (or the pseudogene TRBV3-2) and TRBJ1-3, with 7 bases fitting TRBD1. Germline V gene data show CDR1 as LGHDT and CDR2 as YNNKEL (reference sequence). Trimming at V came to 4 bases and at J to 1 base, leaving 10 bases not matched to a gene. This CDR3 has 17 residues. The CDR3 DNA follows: TGTGCCAGCAGCCCAATGACAGGGATAAGTTCTGGAAACACCATATATTTT. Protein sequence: CASSPMTGISSGNTIYF.

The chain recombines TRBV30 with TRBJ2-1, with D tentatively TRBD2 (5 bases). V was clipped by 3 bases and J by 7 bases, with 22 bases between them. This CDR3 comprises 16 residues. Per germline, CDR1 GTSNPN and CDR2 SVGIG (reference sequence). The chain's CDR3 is CAWRSPGLESWNEQFF. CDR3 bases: TGTGCCTGGAGGTCCCCCGGACTTGAATCTTGGAATGAGCAGTTCTTC.

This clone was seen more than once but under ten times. In DNA, the CDR3 is TGTGCCAGCAGTGGAACAGGGTTCAACCAGCCCCAGCATTTT. Translation gives CASSGTGFNQPQHF. This chain connects TRBV2 to TRBJ1-5; weak D call: TRBD1 (6 bases). CDR3 size: 14 residues. The V and J ends lost 4 bases and 7 bases respectively, with 14 bases between them. Germline CDR1 reads SNHLY; CDR2 reads FYNNEI.

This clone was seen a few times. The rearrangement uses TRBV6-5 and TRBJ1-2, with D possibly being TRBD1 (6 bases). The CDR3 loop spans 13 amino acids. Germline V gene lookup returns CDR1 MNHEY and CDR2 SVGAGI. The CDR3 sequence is CALGGAPRNGYTF. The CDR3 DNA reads TGTGCTCTGGGGGGGGCCCCGAGGAATGGCTACACCTTC.

CDR3 sequence (DNA): TGTGCCAGCTCCGGGGACAGCTCTGGAAACACCATATATTTT. Its protein is CASSGDSSGNTIYF. The chain combines TRBV18 with TRBJ1-3; 7 bases line up with TRBD1. Germline V gene sequence: CDR1 KGHSH, CDR2 LQKENI. CDR3 length: 14 amino acids. J gave up 0 bases and V 6 bases, and 2 bases lay outside the gene matches. Together with reference TRBV18 and TRBJ1-3, the CDR3 gives the full variable domain: NAGVMQNPRHLVRRRGQEARLRCSPMKGHSHVYWYRQLPEEGLKFMVYLQKENIIDESGMPKERFSAEFPKEGPSILRIQQVVRGDSAAYFCASSGDSSGNTIYFGEGSWLTVV.

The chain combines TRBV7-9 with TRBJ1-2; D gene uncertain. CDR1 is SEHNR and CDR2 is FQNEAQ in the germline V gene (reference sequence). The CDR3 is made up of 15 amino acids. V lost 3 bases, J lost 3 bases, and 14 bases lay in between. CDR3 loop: CASSLKAGPDYGYTF. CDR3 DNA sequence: TGTGCCAGCAGCTTGAAGGCAGGCCCTGACTATGGCTACACCTTC.

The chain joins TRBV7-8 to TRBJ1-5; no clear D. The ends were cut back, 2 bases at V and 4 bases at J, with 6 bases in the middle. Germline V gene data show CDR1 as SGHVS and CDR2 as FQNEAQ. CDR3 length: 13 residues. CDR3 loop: CASSLPGNQPQHF. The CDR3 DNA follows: TGTGCCAGCAGCTTACCGGGGAATCAGCCCCAGCATTTT.

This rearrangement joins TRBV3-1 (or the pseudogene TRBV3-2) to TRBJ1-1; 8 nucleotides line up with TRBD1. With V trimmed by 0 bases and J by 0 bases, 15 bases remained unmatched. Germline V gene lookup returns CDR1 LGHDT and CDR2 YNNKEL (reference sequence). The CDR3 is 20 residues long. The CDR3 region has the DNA TGTGCCAGCAGCCAAGATCGGATACTCCGGGACAGGCCCATGAACACTGAAGCTTTCTTT. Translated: CASSQDRILRDRPMNTEAFF.

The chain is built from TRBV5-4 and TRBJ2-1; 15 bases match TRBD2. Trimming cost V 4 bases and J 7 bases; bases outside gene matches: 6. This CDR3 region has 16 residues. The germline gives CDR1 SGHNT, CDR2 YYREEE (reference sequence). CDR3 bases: TGTGCCAGCAGCCCCGGACTAGCGGGGGGGTTAAATGAGCAGTTCTTC. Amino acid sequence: CASSPGLAGGLNEQFF.

The CDR3 coding sequence is TGTGCCAGCAGTGACCGACGGGGGAACACTGAAGCTTTCTTT. It yields the protein CASSDRRGNTEAFF. V gene TRBV6-1 combines with J gene TRBJ1-1; D gene ambiguous. The ends were cut back, 3 bases at V and 1 base at J, with 9 bases in the middle. Germline CDR1 MNHNS, CDR2 SASEGT. The CDR3 is 14 amino acids.

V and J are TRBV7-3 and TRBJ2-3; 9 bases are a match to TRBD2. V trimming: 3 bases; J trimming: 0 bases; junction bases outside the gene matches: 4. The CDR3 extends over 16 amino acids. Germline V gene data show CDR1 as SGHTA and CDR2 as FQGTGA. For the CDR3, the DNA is TGTGCCAGCAGCTTGGGGACTAGCTCTAGCACAGATACGCAGTATTTT. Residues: CASSLGTSSSTDTQYF.

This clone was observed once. This CDR3 is CASSPPGTSGRSEQYF. The CDR3 nucleotides are TGTGCCAGCTCACCCCCCGGGACTAGCGGGAGGAGCGAGCAGTACTTC. The chain has TRBV18 and TRBJ2-7; 15 bases line up with TRBD2. Germline V gene sequence: CDR1 KGHSH, CDR2 LQKENI. J gave up 6 bases and V 3 bases, and 6 bases lay outside the gene matches. This CDR3 region has 16 residues.

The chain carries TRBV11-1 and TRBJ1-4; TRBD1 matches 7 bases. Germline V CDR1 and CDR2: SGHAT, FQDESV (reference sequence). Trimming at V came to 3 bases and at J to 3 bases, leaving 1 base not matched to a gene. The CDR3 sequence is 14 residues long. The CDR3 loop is CASSFGTANEKLFF. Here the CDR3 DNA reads TGTGCCAGCAGCTTCGGGACAGCTAATGAAAAACTGTTTTTT.

The CDR3, as DNA: TGTGCCAGCAGGGGCGGGGAGGCCTCCCAAGAGACCCAGTACTTC. Protein product: CASRGGEASQETQYF. The chain combines TRBV6-6 with TRBJ2-5; possible D gene TRBD2, 6 bases. The CDR3 spans 15 residues. Germline CDR1 and CDR2: MNHNY and SVGAGI (reference sequence). V dropped 6 bases and J dropped 1 base, with 15 bases sitting between them.

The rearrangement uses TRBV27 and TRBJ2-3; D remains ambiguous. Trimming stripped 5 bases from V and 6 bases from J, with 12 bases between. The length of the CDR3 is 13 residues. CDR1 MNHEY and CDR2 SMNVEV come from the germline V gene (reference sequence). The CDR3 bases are TGTGCCAGCAGTCTTCTAGACGGTGATACGCAGTATTTT. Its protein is CASSLLDGDTQYF.

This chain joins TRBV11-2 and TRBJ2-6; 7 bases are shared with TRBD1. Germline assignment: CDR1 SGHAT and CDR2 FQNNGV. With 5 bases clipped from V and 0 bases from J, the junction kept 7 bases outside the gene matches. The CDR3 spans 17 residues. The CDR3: CASSPHRDSSGANVLTF. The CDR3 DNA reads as TGTGCCAGCAGCCCCCACCGGGACAGCTCTGGGGCCAACGTCCTGACTTTC.

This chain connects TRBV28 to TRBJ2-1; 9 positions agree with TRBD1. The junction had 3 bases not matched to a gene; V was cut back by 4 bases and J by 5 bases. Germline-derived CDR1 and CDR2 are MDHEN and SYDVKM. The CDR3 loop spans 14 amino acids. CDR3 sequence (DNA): TGTGCCAGCAGTTCACGACAGGGGGACAATGAGCAGTTCTTC. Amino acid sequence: CASSSRQGDNEQFF.

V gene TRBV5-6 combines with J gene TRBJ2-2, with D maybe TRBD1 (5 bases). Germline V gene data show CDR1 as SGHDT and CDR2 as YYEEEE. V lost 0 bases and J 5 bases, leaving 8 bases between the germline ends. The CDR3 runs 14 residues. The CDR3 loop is CASSLAGLTGELFF. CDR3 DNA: TGTGCCAGCAGCTTGGCAGGGCTGACCGGGGAGCTGTTTTTT.

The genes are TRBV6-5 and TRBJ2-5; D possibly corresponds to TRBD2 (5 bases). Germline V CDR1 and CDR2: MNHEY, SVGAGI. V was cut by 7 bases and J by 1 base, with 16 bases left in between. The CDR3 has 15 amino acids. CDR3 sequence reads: CASTINPGTQETQYF. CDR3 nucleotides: TGTGCCAGCACTATAAACCCGGGAACCCAAGAGACCCAGTACTTC.

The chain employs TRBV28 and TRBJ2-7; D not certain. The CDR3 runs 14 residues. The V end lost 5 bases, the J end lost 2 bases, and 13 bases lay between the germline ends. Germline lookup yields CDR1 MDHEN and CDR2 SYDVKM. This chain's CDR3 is CASSPLYSTYEQYF. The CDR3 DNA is TGTGCCAGCAGTCCACTCTATTCAACCTACGAGCAGTACTTC.

The CDR3 DNA follows: TGTGCCAGCAGCTCCCCGGGACAGGGAAGAGAGAAACTGTTTTTT. Translation: CASSSPGQGREKLFF. This sequence joins TRBV7-8 and TRBJ1-4; 9 nucleotides align to TRBD1. The ends lost 4 bases at V and 11 bases at J; junction bases unmatched: 11. The CDR3 consists of 15 residues. In germline, CDR1 is SGHVS, CDR2 FQNEAQ. Full variable domain (remainder filled in from reference TRBV7-8 and TRBJ1-4): GAGVSQSPRYKVAKRGQDVALRCDPISGHVSLFWYQQALGQGPEFLTYFQNEAQLDKSGLPSDRFFAERPEGSVSTLKIQRTQQEDSAVYLCASSSPGQGREKLFFGSGTQLSVL.

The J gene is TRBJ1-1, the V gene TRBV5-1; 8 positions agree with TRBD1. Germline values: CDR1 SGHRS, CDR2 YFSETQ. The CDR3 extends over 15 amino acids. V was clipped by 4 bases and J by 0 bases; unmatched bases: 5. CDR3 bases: TGCGCCAGCAGCGCGACAGGGGTTGTGAACACTGAAGCTTTCTTT. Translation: CASSATGVVNTEAFF.

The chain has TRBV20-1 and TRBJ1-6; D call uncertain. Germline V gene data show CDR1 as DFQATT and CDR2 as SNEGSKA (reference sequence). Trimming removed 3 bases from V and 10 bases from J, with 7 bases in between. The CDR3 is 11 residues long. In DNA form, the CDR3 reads TGCAGTGCTAGGAGGGAATCACCCCTCCACTTT. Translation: CSARRESPLHF.

The CDR3 DNA reads TGTGCCAGCAGCTTAGGGGCTAGCGGGATAAACAATGAGCAGTTCTTC. It codes for CASSLGASGINNEQFF. J is TRBJ2-1 and V is TRBV7-9, with 9 bases identical to TRBD2. Trimming took 1 base from V and 5 from J; bases not matched to a gene: 6. CDR3 size: 16 residues. CDR1 and CDR2 (germline): SEHNR, FQNEAQ (reference sequence).

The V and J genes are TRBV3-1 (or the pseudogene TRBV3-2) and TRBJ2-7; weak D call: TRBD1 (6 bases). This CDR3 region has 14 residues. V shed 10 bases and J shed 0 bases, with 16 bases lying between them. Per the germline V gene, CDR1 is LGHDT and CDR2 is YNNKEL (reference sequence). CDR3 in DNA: TGTGCCACCTCTCCCAGGGACACCTCCTACGAGCAGTACTTC. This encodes CATSPRDTSYEQYF.

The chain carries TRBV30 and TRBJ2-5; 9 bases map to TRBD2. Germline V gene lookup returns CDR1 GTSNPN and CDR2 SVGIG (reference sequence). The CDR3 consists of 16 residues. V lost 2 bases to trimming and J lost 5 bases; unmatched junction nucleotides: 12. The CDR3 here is CAWSPYTGTSFETQYF. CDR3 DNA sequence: TGTGCCTGGAGTCCTTACACCGGGACTAGCTTTGAGACCCAGTACTTC. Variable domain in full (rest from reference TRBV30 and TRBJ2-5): SQTIHQWPATLVQPVGSPLSLECTVEGTSNPNLYWYRQAAGRGLQLLFYSVGIGQISSEVPQNLSASRPQDRQFILSSKKLLLSDSGFYLCAWSPYTGTSFETQYFGPGTRLLVL.

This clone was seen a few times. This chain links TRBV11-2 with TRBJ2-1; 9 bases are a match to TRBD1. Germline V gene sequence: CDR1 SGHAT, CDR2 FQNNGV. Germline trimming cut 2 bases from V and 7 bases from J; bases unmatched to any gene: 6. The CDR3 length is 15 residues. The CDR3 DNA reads TGTGCCAGCAGCTTAATACAGGGGGCAGGGAATGAGCAGTTCTTC. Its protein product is CASSLIQGAGNEQFF.

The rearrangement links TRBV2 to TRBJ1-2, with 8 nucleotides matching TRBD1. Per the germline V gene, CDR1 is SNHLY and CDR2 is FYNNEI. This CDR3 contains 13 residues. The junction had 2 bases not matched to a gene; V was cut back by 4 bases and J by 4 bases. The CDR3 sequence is CASSGTGSYGYTF. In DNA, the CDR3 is TGTGCCAGCAGTGGGACAGGGAGCTATGGCTACACCTTC. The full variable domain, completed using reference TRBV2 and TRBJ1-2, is EPEVTQTPSHQVTQMGQEVILRCVPISNHLYFYWYRQILGQKVEFLVSFYNNEISEKSEIFDDQFSVERPDGSNFTLKIRSTKLEDSAMYFCASSGTGSYGYTFGSGTRLTVV.